The 2 T cell receptor beta chains presented below share a single source sample, sequenced in a study of blood T cell repertoires in COVID-19. Sequencing used immunoSEQ multiplex PCR; TCRdb keeps in-frame clones, though not all of them. This table holds 110,000 or so clones, about 85% found once. The sequencing sample was made of peripheral blood. The receptors were gathered from a human donor in a cohort sampled during active COVID-19.

V gene TRBV29-1 combines with J gene TRBJ1-5; perhaps TRBD1 as D (6 bases). The CDR3 contains 13 residues. Deletions cut 1 base from V and 5 bases from J, with 9 bases between. Germline lookup yields CDR1 SQVTM and CDR2 ANQGSEA. The CDR3 loop reads CSVEVNRDQPQHF. CDR3 nucleotides: TGCAGCGTTGAAGTTAACAGGGATCAGCCCCAGCATTTT.

The chain links TRBV15 to TRBJ2-5; perhaps TRBD2 as D (5 bases). The V gene's germline CDR1 is LNHNV and CDR2 YYDKDF (reference sequence). This CDR3 is built from 15 residues. V gave up 5 bases and J gave up 1 base, with 14 bases separating them. The CDR3 bases are TGTGCCACCAGCCCGATCGAGGGATTCCAAGAGACCCAGTACTTC. This encodes CATSPIEGFQETQYF.